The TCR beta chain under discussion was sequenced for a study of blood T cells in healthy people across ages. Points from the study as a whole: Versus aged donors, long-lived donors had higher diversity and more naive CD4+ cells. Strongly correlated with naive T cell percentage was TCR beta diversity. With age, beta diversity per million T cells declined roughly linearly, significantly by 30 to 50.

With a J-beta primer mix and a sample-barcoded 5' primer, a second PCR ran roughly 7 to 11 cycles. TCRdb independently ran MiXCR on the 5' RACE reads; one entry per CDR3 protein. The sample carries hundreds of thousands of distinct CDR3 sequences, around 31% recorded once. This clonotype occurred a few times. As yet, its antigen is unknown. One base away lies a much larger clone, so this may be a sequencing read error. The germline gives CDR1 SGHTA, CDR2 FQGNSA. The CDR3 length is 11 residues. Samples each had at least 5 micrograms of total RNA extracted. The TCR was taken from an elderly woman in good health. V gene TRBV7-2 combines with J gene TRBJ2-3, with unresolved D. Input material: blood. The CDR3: CAGSPTGTQYF. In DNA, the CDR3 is TGTGCCGGCAGCCCCACGGGTACGCAGTATTTT.